A selection of T cell receptor beta chains follows, all from one sample in a study of T cell responses to AZD1222 COVID-19 vaccine. TCRdb keeps only in-frame clones here, not all; method: immunoSEQ multiplex PCR. Of 100,000 or so clones listed, approximately 90% are singletons. Sequences were derived from peripheral blood, sampled 28 days after the second AZD1222 dose. The receptors derive from an adult who received the AZD1222 COVID-19 vaccine. Each CDR3 is given with its conserved first and last residue. The D gene is left open where the match is weak. Clone size is stated in some rows and not others, as once, few, many or a class when expanded.

clone_size	d_call	j_call	v_call	cdr3_length	cdr3_aa
.	TRBD2	TRBJ2-1	TRBV30	13	CAWNWGGYNEQFF
.	TRBD2	TRBJ2-2	TRBV2	14	CASSKGLAGGELFF
.	TRBD1	TRBJ1-1	TRBV11-1	15	CASSLSRGPGTEAFF
.	.	TRBJ1-3	TRBV6-5	16	CASSSAPGRVGNTIYF
.	.	TRBJ1-1	TRBV3-1/TRBV3-2	14	CASSQRGSNTEAFF
.	TRBD1	TRBJ1-6	TRBV4-1	17	CASSQPPFGTDNSPLHF
.	.	TRBJ2-5	TRBV4-2	16	CASSPGTPHGKETQYF
.	.	TRBJ2-7	TRBV21-1	17	CASSKEDRTGGGYEQYF
.	TRBD2	TRBJ2-3	TRBV27	15	CASSLVAGGSDTQYF
.	.	TRBJ1-5	TRBV19	15	CASSIGGVWIQPQHF
once	.	TRBJ1-2	TRBV4-1	15	CASSQGAGVDYGYTF
.	.	TRBJ1-1	TRBV6-5	14	CASSYKGPNTEAFF
.	.	TRBJ1-1	TRBV3-1/TRBV3-2	14	CASSQDLRNTEAFF
.	.	TRBJ2-7	TRBV5-1	15	CASSPTRGGTYEQYF
.	.	TRBJ1-1	TRBV19	11	CASSTHWEAFF
few	.	TRBJ1-4	TRBV5-1	17	CASSLDGQGSGREKLFF
.	.	TRBJ1-1	TRBV5-1	16	CASSLNPRQGGTEAFF
once	.	TRBJ2-3	TRBV19	15	CASSISLQGIDTQYF
.	.	TRBJ1-5	TRBV30	13	CAWTTQGNQPQHF
.	TRBD1	TRBJ2-5	TRBV10-3	13	CAISYRGQETQYF
.	.	TRBJ2-7	TRBV27	15	CASSLFAGKVHEQYF
.	TRBD1	TRBJ1-4	TRBV5-4	15	CASSPPGTENEKLFF
.	TRBD1	TRBJ1-5	TRBV7-8	19	CASSSDRDRVIRSNQPQHF
.	.	TRBJ1-2	TRBV7-9	13	CASSLPGSYGYTF
.	.	TRBJ2-2	TRBV7-8	16	CASTRPSRQDTGELFF
.	.	TRBJ1-6	TRBV11-2	15	CASSSTDSLWSPLHF
once	TRBD2	TRBJ2-3	TRBV7-9	17	CASSSHDAGGLADTQYF
.	TRBD2	TRBJ2-7	TRBV7-3	13	CASSLNQGGEQYF
.	.	TRBJ2-4	TRBV9	13	CASSRGVPDIQYF
.	.	TRBJ2-7	TRBV6-2/TRBV6-3	14	CASSYSKVYYEQYF
.	TRBD1	TRBJ1-2	TRBV4-1	16	CASSQQTHGTGGGYTF
.	TRBD1	TRBJ2-7	TRBV28	14	CASRSTGGKYEQYF
.	.	TRBJ1-2	TRBV29-1	13	CSVESGRNYGYTF
.	.	TRBJ1-1	TRBV30	10	CAWGDGEAFF
.	.	TRBJ1-1	TRBV5-1	13	CASRVLLNTEAFF
.	TRBD2	TRBJ2-3	TRBV10-3	15	CAIGGLAGGTDTQYF
.	.	TRBJ1-2	TRBV7-8	14	CASSKEDSSYGYTF
.	TRBD2	TRBJ2-3	TRBV4-2	17	CASSPVGTSGGRDTQYF
few	.	TRBJ1-1	TRBV29-1	14	CSVAVGLGGTEAFF
.	.	TRBJ2-2	TRBV18	17	CASSPAKGSENTGELFF
few	.	TRBJ2-7	TRBV7-9	13	CASSRPDGYEQYF
.	.	TRBJ2-7	TRBV5-4	15	CASSLDGYFSYEQYF
.	TRBD1	TRBJ2-7	TRBV19	15	CASSPGQGAPYEQYF
.	.	TRBJ1-2	TRBV4-1	16	CASSQDHTSANYGYTF
.	TRBD1	TRBJ1-5	TRBV7-9	12	CASSSSQGTQHF
.	TRBD2	TRBJ2-1	TRBV28	16	CASSLTSGGPVYEQFF
.	.	TRBJ1-1	TRBV7-9	13	CASTEARVTEAFF
.	TRBD2	TRBJ2-7	TRBV28	13	CASRGGWTYEQYF
.	.	TRBJ2-3	TRBV27	12	CASSLVGDTQYF
.	.	TRBJ1-5	TRBV4-3	15	CASSQEEGRGQSQHF
.	.	TRBJ1-1	TRBV28	15	CASSPSRGRGTEAFF
.	TRBD2	TRBJ2-5	TRBV7-3	13	CASSPWGGETQYF
few	TRBD1	TRBJ1-4	TRBV5-1	16	CASSSDRDPFGEKLFF
.	TRBD1	TRBJ1-2	TRBV7-2	15	CASSLTPGQGFGYTF